The 5 T cell receptor beta chains below come from one sample, sequenced in a study of identical twins (dated by TCRdb to 2016 to 2018). Library generation was performed with 5' RACE. TCRdb records Illumina HiSeq 2000 as the sequencer. In TCRdb, the public reads were trimmed at Q25 with fastp and aligned with MiXCR, with productive beta chains retained. A single entry per CDR3 protein holds the most common genes and DNA from its merged rows. Present in this sample are approximately 1.8 million distinct CDR3 sequences, about 30% of which were seen just once. 0.25% to 0.3% of the sample comes from the top ten. Specimen: cord blood. All receptors come from a newborn girl in good health.

There are a few counts of this clonotype. J is TRBJ2-4 and V is TRBV20-1, with D possibly matching TRBD1 (6 bases). Germline CDR1 and CDR2: DFQATT and SNEGSKA (reference sequence). This CDR3 spans 13 amino acids. V shed 6 bases and J shed 2 bases, with 11 bases lying between them. CDR3 nucleotide sequence: TGCAGTGCCCTCCAGGGGACCAAAAACATTCAGTACTTC. Translation: CSALQGTKNIQYF.

The V call is TRBV27, the J call TRBJ1-2; tentatively, D is TRBD1 (5 bases). Germline CDR1 MNHEY, CDR2 SMNVEV (reference sequence). This CDR3 is built from 16 residues. The V end was cut by 6 bases, the J end by 0 bases, with 17 bases between. In DNA form, the CDR3 reads TGTGCCAGCAGGGGGATAAGGGACGGTTCTAACTATGGCTACACCTTC. Its translation: CASRGIRDGSNYGYTF.

This clonotype was observed a few times. J is TRBJ2-5 and V is TRBV19, with D unclear. CDR1 is LNHDA, CDR2 SQIVND, per germline (reference sequence). V lost 0 bases, J lost 1 base, and 9 bases lay in between. The CDR3 loop spans 15 amino acids. CDR3 residues: CASSIDLAGQETQYF. The CDR3 DNA reads as TGTGCCAGTAGTATAGATCTGGCTGGCCAAGAGACCCAGTACTTC.

This clonotype was observed at least ten times. J is TRBJ1-2 and V is TRBV10-3; a weak D match, TRBD1 (6 bases). Germline V gene lookup returns CDR1 ENHRY and CDR2 SYGVKD. The CDR3 covers 12 residues. Trimming shortened V by 8 bases and J by 4 bases, and 11 bases separated the two germline ends. This CDR3 reads CAIGGHSYGYTF. The CDR3 DNA follows: TGTGCCATCGGGGGACACAGCTATGGCTACACCTTC.

This clonotype was observed a handful of times. This chain joins TRBV6-6 and TRBJ1-5; a weak D match, TRBD1 (6 bases). Trimming took 5 bases from V and 0 from J, leaving 14 bases between them. This CDR3 contains 16 residues. Germline V gene lookup returns CDR1 MNHNY and CDR2 SVGAGI (reference sequence). CDR3 residues: CASSNRQAYSNQPQHF. The CDR3 region has the DNA TGTGCCAGCAGTAATCGACAGGCCTATAGCAATCAGCCCCAGCATTTT.